Below are 9 T cell receptor beta chains sequenced from a single sample in a study of regulatory T cells in long-lasting Graves disease. Building the TCR beta libraries relied on iRepertoire HTBI primers, and CDR3 regions underwent Arm-PCR. MiXCR was run by TCRdb on the multiplex PCR reads, yielding one entry per CDR3 protein. The sample has hundreds of thousands of distinct CDR3 sequences, 21% seen once. This sample's time point: persistent/refractory GD, antithyroid drugs over 5 years with positive TRAb. Making the TCR library involved RNA that had been extracted from PBMCs. This material consisted of peripheral blood mononuclear cells (PBMCs), taken when the disease was refractory, from a patient treated with antithyroid drugs. Receptor source: a female donor with Graves disease.

This clonotype has a handful of counts. The genes are TRBV9 and TRBJ2-2; no reliable D call. Trimming took 1 base from V and 2 from J, leaving 6 bases between them. Germline values: CDR1 SGDLS, CDR2 YYNGEE. The CDR3 contains 14 residues. CDR3 in amino acids: CASSVIGNTGELFF. DNA for the CDR3: TGTGCCAGCAGCGTAATTGGTAACACCGGGGAGCTGTTTTTT.

The gene calls are TRBV5-1 and TRBJ1-1; tentatively, D is TRBD1 (5 bases). The ends were cut back, 4 bases at V and 1 base at J, with 11 bases in the middle. The germline V gene has CDR1 SGHRS and CDR2 YFSETQ. The CDR3 has 14 amino acids. The CDR3 loop reads CASSTYGQNTEAFF. The DNA of the CDR3 is TGCGCCAGCAGCACCTATGGACAGAACACTGAAGCTTTCTTT.

The chain is built from TRBV29-1 and TRBJ2-5, with D unclear. The germline V and J ends were trimmed by 7 bases and 5 bases, with 14 bases remaining between them. Germline-derived CDR1 and CDR2 are SQVTM and ANQGSEA. The CDR3 is 12 residues long. CDR3 amino acids: CSAADLRETQYF. CDR3 in DNA: TGCAGCGCCGCGGACCTCCGGGAGACCCAGTACTTC.

V and J are TRBV7-2 and TRBJ2-3; 8 nucleotides align to TRBD2. This CDR3 is 15 amino acids long. The V gene's germline CDR1 is SGHTA and CDR2 FQGNSA. V gave up 3 bases and J gave up 6 bases; unmatched junction bases: 8. CDR3 sequence reads: CASSLDGRGADTQYF. For the CDR3, the DNA is TGTGCCAGCAGCTTGGATGGGCGGGGGGCGGATACGCAGTATTTT.

This clonotype was seen more than once but under ten times. The CDR3 protein is CASSAIEVGEAFF. The CDR3 nucleotides read TGTGCCAGCAGTGCCATCGAGGTTGGGGAAGCTTTCTTT. The rearrangement uses TRBV6-1 and TRBJ1-1; D not resolved. The CDR3 consists of 13 residues. CDR1 MNHNS and CDR2 SASEGT come from the germline V gene. V was clipped by 4 bases and J by 8 bases, with 14 bases between them.

This clonotype has at least ten counts. The rearrangement links TRBV28 to TRBJ2-7, with 7 bases matching TRBD1. CDR3 length: 14 residues. V lost 4 bases, J lost 4 bases, and 7 bases stayed unmatched. Germline CDR1 and CDR2: MDHEN and SYDVKM. As DNA, the CDR3 is TGTGCCAGCAGTTCCGGGACAGACCTTTACGAGCAGTACTTC. It specifies CASSSGTDLYEQYF.

This clonotype was counted a few times. The rearrangement joins TRBV5-1 to TRBJ1-2; D perhaps matches TRBD1 (5 bases). V was cut by 5 bases and J by 7 bases, with 15 bases left in between. Per the germline V gene, CDR1 is SGHRS and CDR2 is YFSETQ. This CDR3 has 13 amino acids. Written as DNA, the CDR3 is TGCGCCAGCAGACCGGGGGAGGGTCGTGGCTACACCTTC. Translated: CASRPGEGRGYTF.

There are many counts of this clonotype. The chain joins TRBV18 to TRBJ1-6; D not resolved. CDR1 and CDR2 (germline): KGHSH, LQKENI. Trimming cost V 2 bases and J 5 bases, with 7 bases left between them. The CDR3 length is 14 residues. The CDR3 coding sequence is TGTGCCAGCTCACCAGGGAACAATAATTCACCCCTCCACTTT. It yields the protein CASSPGNNNSPLHF.

This clonotype was seen at least ten times. Here the CDR3 DNA reads TGTGCCAGCAGCCTCCGCGGGGACATGAACACTGAAGCTTTCTTT. Its protein product is CASSLRGDMNTEAFF. The chain couples TRBV5-4 to TRBJ1-1; TRBD1 is a possible D gene (6 bases). With 4 bases removed from V and 0 bases from J, the gap between germline ends came to 13 bases. The CDR3 runs 15 residues. CDR1 and CDR2 (germline): SGHNT, YYREEE (reference sequence).